The T cell receptor (beta chain) under discussion was sequenced for a study of blood T cell repertoires in COVID-19. Study summary: Italy, Spain and the United States were the sources of the convalescent and acute COVID-19 samples. The cDNA or gDNA used as material had been derived from T cells, B-cell-depleted T cells, or PBMCs.

In the authors' methods: Quantification of nucleated cells was approximated via reference gene primer amplification. Sequenced by immunoSEQ multiplex PCR; TCRdb stores in-frame clones only, minus some. V, J and clone size derive from that table, while D and trimming were established from the DNA sequence. The sample lists about 260,000 clones, roughly nine tenths seen once, with 2.2% in the top ten. Germline lookup yields CDR1 MNHEY and CDR2 SVGAGI. V lost 5 bases and J lost 4; bases outside the gene matches: 7. This CDR3 has 15 amino acids. The receptor was isolated from a woman between 45 and 65 years old who had recovered from COVID-19. Sequencing was done on a sample of peripheral blood. The rearrangement uses TRBV6-5 and TRBJ1-2; 10 nucleotides match TRBD1. CDR3 region: CASSNPGQGSYGYTF. CDR3 DNA: TGTGCCAGCAGTAATCCGGGACAGGGGTCCTATGGCTACACCTTC.